Below are 10 T cell receptor beta chains sequenced from a single sample in a study of cytotoxic CD8 clonotypes in ibrutinib-treated CLL. The repertoire was sequenced with immunoSEQ multiplex PCR; TCRdb's copy has only in-frame clones and lacks some. The table lists roughly 220,000 clones, about four fifths of them singletons. Material: PBMCs, obtained after 12 months of ibrutinib treatment. These receptors all come from a human donor with chronic lymphocytic leukemia.

This clone was recorded only once. The rearrangement links TRBV29-1 to TRBJ1-1, with 7 bases identical to TRBD1. V was pared by 6 bases and J by 9 bases, with 16 bases of the junction left unmatched. Germline CDR1 and CDR2: SQVTM and ANQGSEA. There are 14 residues in the CDR3. Here the CDR3 DNA reads TGCAGCGTCGCCACCGGGACAGCCCCTGGGAAAGCTTTCTTT. Translation gives CSVATGTAPGKAFF. Full variable domain (remainder filled in from reference TRBV29-1 and TRBJ1-1): SAVISQKPSRDICQRGTSLTIQCQVDSQVTMMFWYRQQPGQSLTLIATANQGSEATYESGFVIDKFPISRPNLTFSTLTVSNMSPEDSSIYLCSVATGTAPGKAFFGQGTRLTVV.

The V and J genes are TRBV6-5 and TRBJ2-1; 10 nucleotides match TRBD2. This CDR3 region has 15 residues. The V segment lost 2 bases and the J segment 7 bases; nucleotides outside the gene matches: 5. Germline CDR1 and CDR2: MNHEY and SVGAGI. DNA for the CDR3: TGTGCCAGCAGTTACAGAAAACTAGCGGGAAATGAGCAGTTCTTC. The encoded protein is CASSYRKLAGNEQFF.

The V gene is TRBV7-9, the J gene TRBJ2-7, with D perhaps given as TRBD1 or TRBD2 (5 bases each). Looked up from germline, CDR1 is SEHNR and CDR2 is FQNEAQ (reference sequence). This CDR3 spans 12 amino acids. Trimming cost V 5 bases and J 7 bases, with 12 bases left between them. This chain's CDR3 is CASSTGRLEQYF. CDR3 sequence (DNA): TGTGCCAGCAGCACGGGACGGCTGGAGCAGTACTTC.

V is TRBV7-6 and J is TRBJ2-7; D is unclear. Trimming cost V 1 base and J 5 bases, with 6 bases left between them. This CDR3 contains 12 residues. Germline CDR1 and CDR2: SGHVS and FNYEAQ. The CDR3 DNA reads TGTGCCAGCAGCTTAGTCATGAACGAGCAGTACTTC. It yields the protein CASSLVMNEQYF. Looking up the rest from reference TRBV7-6 and TRBJ2-7 gives the full variable domain: GAGVSQSPRYKVTKRGQDVALRCDPISGHVSLYWYRQALGQGPEFLTYFNYEAQQDKSGLPNDRFSAERPEGSISTLTIQRTEQRDSAMYRCASSLVMNEQYFGPGTRLTVT.

The CDR3 DNA is TGTGCCAGCAGTCTGCCCGGCCCCCGCGCTTTCTTT. It codes for CASSLPGPRAFF. J is TRBJ1-1 and V is TRBV6-5; D uncertain. Germline V gene lookup returns CDR1 MNHEY and CDR2 SVGAGI. This CDR3 is built from 12 residues. Deletions cut 5 bases from V and 11 bases from J, with 15 bases between.

This chain connects TRBV6-5 to TRBJ2-5; 9 bases are shared with TRBD2. Germline assignment: CDR1 MNHEY and CDR2 SVGAGI. J was trimmed by 5 bases and V by 5 bases; bases with no gene match: 9. CDR3 length equals 15 residues. The CDR3 nucleotides are TGTGCCAGCAGTCCGGTAATAGCGGGGGCTGAGACCCAGTACTTC. Translating it yields CASSPVIAGAETQYF.

The rearrangement joins TRBV6-1 to TRBJ2-3; 12 nucleotides match TRBD2. Trimming cost V 6 bases and J 15 bases; bases outside gene matches: 7. This CDR3 comprises 12 residues. Germline values: CDR1 MNHNS, CDR2 SASEGT. CDR3 DNA: TGTGCCAGCAGCAGAACTAGCGGGGGGTTCTATTTT. Protein: CASSRTSGGFYF.

V is TRBV5-5 and J is TRBJ1-5; D is ambiguous. CDR3 length: 14 residues. Germline V gives CDR1 SGHKS, CDR2 YYEKEE (reference sequence). Trimming took 4 bases from V and 0 from J, leaving 8 bases between them. In DNA, the CDR3 is TGTGCCAGCAGCCGCGCCAATAGCAATCAGCCCCAGCATTTT. It translates to CASSRANSNQPQHF.

As DNA, the CDR3 is TGTGCCAGTAGTACGGGACAGGTCGGAGATACGCAGTATTTT. This translates into CASSTGQVGDTQYF. V usage is TRBV19 and J usage is TRBJ2-3; TRBD1 agrees at 8 bases. The junction had 5 bases not matched to a gene; V was cut back by 4 bases and J by 5 bases. The CDR3 loop spans 14 amino acids. CDR1 is LNHDA and CDR2 is SQIVND in the germline V gene (reference sequence).

This clone showed up just a few times. CDR3 region: CASRVLVRETQYF. CDR3 DNA: TGTGCCAGCAGGGTCCTAGTCCGAGAGACCCAGTACTTC. This rearrangement joins TRBV6-1 to TRBJ2-5, with unresolved D. From germline, CDR1 is MNHNS and CDR2 SASEGT. V lost 6 bases, J lost 4 bases, and 12 bases lay in between. This CDR3 contains 13 residues.